The present T cell receptor (beta chain) was sequenced within a study of sequential checkpoint blockade in melanoma. Across the study: Both treatment sequences were followed by maintenance nivolumab.

The table came from immunoSEQ multiplex PCR; TCRdb's copy has only in-frame clones and leaves some out. Among about 18,000 clones, 72% were seen once, and the ten largest hold 21%. Stated treatment: randomized to nivolumab then ipilimumab (arm A) or the reverse (arm B). Live CD3+CD8+ CD19− CD56− cells were sorted from PBMCs. Per the germline V gene, CDR1 is SGHNT and CDR2 is YENEEA. The CDR3 consists of 16 residues. Trimming took 0 bases from V and 8 from J; bases not matched to a gene: 6. The source of this sequence is a human donor with melanoma. This chain connects TRBV11-3 to TRBJ2-2; 10 nucleotides agree with TRBD2. The sample here was CD8+ T cells sorted from blood (inferred from file names), taken from a patient given nivolumab and ipilimumab in sequence. CDR3 nucleotide sequence: TGTGCCAGCAGCTTAGAAACTAGCGGGGTTATTGGGGAGCTGTTTTTT. It is translated as CASSLETSGVIGELFF.